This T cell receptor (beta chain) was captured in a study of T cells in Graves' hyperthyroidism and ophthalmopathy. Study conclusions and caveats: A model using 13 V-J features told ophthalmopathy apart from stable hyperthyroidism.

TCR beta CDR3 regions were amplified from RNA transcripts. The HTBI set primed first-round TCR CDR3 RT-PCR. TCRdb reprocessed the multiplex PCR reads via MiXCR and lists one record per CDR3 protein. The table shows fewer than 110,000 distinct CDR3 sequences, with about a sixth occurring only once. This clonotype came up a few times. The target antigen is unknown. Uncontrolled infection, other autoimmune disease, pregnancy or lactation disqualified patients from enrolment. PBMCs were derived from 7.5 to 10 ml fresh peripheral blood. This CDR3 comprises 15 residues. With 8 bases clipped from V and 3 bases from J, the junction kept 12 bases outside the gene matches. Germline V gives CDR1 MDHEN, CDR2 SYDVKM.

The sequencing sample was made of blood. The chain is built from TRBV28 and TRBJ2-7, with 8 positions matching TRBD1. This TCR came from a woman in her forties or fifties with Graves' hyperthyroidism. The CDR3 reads CASQAVGQGSYEQYV. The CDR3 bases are TGTGCCAGCCAGGCCGTTGGACAGGGAAGCTACGAGCAGTACGTC.